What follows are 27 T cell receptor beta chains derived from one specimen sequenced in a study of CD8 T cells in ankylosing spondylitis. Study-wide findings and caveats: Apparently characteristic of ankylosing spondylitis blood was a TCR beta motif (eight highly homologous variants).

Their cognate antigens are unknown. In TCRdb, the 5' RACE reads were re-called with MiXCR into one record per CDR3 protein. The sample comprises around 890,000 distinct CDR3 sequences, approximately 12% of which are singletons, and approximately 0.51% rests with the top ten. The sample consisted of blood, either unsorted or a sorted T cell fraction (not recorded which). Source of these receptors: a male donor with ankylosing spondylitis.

The CDR3 bases are TGTGCCAGCAGTGACCGCAGGGGGTTGGATGGCTACACCTTC. Its translation: CASSDRRGLDGYTF. This chain links TRBV25-1 with TRBJ1-2, with 7 bases that match TRBD1. This CDR3 has 14 amino acids. The germline CDR1 and CDR2 sequences are MGHDK and SYGVNS. V was clipped by 3 bases and J by 6 bases; unmatched bases: 7.

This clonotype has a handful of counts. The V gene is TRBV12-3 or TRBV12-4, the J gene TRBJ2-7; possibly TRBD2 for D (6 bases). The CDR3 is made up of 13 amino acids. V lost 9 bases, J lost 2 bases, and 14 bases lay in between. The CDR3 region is CASTEGSAYEQYF. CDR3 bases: TGTGCCAGTACGGAGGGATCCGCCTACGAGCAGTACTTC.

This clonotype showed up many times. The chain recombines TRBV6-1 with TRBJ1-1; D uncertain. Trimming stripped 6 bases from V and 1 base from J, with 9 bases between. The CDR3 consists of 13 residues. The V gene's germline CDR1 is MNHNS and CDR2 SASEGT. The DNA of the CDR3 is TGTGCCAGCAGGAACCCTGAGAACACTGAAGCTTTCTTT. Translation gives CASRNPENTEAFF.

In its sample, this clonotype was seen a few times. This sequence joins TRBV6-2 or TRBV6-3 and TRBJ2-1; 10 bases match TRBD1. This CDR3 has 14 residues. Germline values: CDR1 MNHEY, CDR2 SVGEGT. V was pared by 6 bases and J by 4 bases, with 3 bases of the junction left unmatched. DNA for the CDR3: TGTGCCAGCAGGAGGACAGGGGGTTACAATGAGCAGTTCTTC. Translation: CASRRTGGYNEQFF.

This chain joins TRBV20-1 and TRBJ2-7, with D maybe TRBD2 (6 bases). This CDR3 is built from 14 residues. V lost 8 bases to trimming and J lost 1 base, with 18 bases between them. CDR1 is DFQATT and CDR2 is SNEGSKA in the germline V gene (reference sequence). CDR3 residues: CSNSEGRGSYEQYF. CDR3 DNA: TGCAGTAACTCTGAAGGGCGGGGTTCCTACGAGCAGTACTTC.

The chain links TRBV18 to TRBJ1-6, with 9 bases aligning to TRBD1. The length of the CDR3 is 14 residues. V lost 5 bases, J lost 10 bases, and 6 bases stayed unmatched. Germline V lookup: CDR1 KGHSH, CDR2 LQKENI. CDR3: CASSSTGGRSPLHF. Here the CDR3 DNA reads TGTGCCAGCTCATCGACAGGGGGTCGGTCACCCCTCCACTTT.

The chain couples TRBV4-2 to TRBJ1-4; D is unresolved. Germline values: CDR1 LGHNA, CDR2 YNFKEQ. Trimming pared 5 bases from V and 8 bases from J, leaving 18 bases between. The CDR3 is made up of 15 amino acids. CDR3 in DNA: TGTGCCAGCAGCTCGAACGGACCTTTAGGGGAAAAACTGTTTTTT. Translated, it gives CASSSNGPLGEKLFF.

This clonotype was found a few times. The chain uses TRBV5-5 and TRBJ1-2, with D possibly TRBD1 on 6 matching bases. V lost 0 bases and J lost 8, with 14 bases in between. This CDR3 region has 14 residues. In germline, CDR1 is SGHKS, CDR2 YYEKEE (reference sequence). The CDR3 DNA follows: TGTGCCAGCAGCTTGGTGGGGGGCCCTATCGGCTACACCTTC. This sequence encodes CASSLVGGPIGYTF. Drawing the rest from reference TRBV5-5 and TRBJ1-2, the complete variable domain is DAGVTQSPTHLIKTRGQQVTLRCSPISGHKSVSWYQQVLGQGPQFIFQYYEKEERGRGNFPDRFSARQFPNYSSELNVNALLLGDSALYLCASSLVGGPIGYTFGSGTRLTVV.

The CDR3 reads CASSLAGRGSGELFF. The CDR3 DNA sequence: TGTGCCAGCAGCTTAGCCGGGCGCGGCTCCGGGGAGCTGTTTTTT. This sequence joins TRBV7-2 and TRBJ2-2; D not certain. Germline V gene lookup returns CDR1 SGHTA and CDR2 FQGNSA. This CDR3 is 15 amino acids long. The V end lost 0 bases, the J end lost 6 bases, and 11 bases lay between the germline ends.

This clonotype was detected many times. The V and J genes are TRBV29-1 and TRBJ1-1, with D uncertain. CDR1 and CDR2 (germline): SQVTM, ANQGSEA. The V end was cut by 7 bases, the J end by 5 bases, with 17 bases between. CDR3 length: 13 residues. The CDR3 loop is CSAVRAQRTEAFF. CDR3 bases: TGCAGCGCTGTCCGGGCACAACGAACTGAAGCTTTCTTT.

CDR3: CSASPSGGVSETQYF. The CDR3 nucleotides are TGCAGTGCTAGTCCTAGCGGGGGGGTCTCAGAGACCCAGTACTTC. The V and J genes are TRBV20-1 and TRBJ2-5; 12 nucleotides align to TRBD2. The V and J ends lost 3 bases and 4 bases, in that order; junction bases with no gene match: 6. Germline CDR1 reads DFQATT; CDR2 reads SNEGSKA (reference sequence). This CDR3 comprises 15 residues.

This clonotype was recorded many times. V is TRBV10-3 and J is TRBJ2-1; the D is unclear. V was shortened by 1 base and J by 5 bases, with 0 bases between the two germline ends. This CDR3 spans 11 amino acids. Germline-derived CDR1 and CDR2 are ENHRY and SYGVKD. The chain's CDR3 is CAISEYNEQFF. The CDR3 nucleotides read TGTGCCATCAGTGAGTACAATGAGCAGTTCTTC.

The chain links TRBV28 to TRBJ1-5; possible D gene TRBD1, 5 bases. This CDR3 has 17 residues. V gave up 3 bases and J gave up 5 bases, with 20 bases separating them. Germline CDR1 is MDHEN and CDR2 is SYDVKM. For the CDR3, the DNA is TGTGCCAGCAGTTTCCTCGGAAGGGGAAAGCTGGATCAGCCCCAGCATTTT. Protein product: CASSFLGRGKLDQPQHF. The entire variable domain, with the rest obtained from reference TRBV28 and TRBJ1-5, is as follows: DVKVTQSSRYLVKRTGEKVFLECVQDMDHENMFWYRQDPGLGLRLIYFSYDVKMKEKGDIPEGYSVSREKKERFSLILESASTNQTSMYLCASSFLGRGKLDQPQHFGDGTRLSIL.

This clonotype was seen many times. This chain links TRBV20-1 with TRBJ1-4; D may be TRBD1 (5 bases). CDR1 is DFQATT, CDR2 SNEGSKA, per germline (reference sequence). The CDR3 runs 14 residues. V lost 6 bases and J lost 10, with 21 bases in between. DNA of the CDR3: TGCAGTGCCCAGTCTTCACAGGAAGTGGGAAAACTGTTTTTT. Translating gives CSAQSSQEVGKLFF.

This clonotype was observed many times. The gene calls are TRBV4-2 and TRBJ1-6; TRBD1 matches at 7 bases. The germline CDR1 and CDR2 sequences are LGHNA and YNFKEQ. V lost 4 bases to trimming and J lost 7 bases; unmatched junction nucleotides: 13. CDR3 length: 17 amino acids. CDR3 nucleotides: TGTGCCAGCAGCCTATTTACAGGGGTGAGCTTAAATTCACCCCTCCACTTT. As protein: CASSLFTGVSLNSPLHF.

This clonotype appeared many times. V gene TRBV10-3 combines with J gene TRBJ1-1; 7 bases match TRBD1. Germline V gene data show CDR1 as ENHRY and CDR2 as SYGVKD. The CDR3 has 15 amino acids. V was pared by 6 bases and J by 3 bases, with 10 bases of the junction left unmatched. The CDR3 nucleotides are TGTGCCATCAGGGACCGACAGGGAGAGGACACTGAAGCTTTCTTT. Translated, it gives CAIRDRQGEDTEAFF.

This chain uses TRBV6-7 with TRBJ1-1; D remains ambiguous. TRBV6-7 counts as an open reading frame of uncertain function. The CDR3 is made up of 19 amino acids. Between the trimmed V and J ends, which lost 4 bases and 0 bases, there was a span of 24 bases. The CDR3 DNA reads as TGTGCCAGCAGTTCCTCGACTTACGCCGGGAGACCTATGAACACTGAAGCTTTCTTT. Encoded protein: CASSSSTYAGRPMNTEAFF.

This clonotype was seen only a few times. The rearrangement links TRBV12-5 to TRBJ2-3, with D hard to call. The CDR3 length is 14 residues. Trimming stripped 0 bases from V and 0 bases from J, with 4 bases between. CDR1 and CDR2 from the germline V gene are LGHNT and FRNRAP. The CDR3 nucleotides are TGTGCTAGTGGTTTGGTACCCAGCACAGATACGCAGTATTTT. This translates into CASGLVPSTDTQYF.

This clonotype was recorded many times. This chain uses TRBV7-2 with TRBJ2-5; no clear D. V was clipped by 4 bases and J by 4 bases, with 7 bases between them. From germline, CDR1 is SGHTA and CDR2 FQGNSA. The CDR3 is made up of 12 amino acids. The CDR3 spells CASSSQAETQYF. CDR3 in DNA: TGTGCCAGCAGCTCCCAGGCAGAGACCCAGTACTTC.

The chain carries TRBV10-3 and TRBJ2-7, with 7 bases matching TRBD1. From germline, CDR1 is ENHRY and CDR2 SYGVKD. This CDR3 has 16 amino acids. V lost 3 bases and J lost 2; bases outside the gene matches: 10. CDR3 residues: CAISDPVGTETYEQYF. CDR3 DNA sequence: TGTGCCATCAGTGATCCCGTTGGGACAGAAACCTACGAGCAGTACTTC.

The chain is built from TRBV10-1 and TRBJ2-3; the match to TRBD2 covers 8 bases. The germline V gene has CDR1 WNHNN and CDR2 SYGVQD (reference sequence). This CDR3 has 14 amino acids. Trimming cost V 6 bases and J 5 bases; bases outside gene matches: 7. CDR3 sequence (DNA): TGCGCCAGCAGCGGGAGGGCCAAATTAGATACGCAGTATTTT. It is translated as CASSGRAKLDTQYF.

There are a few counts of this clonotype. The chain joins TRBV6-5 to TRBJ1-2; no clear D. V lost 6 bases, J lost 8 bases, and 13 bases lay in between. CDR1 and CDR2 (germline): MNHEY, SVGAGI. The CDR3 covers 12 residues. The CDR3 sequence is CASRSSGYGYTF. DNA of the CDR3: TGTGCCAGCAGGTCTTCGGGGTACGGCTACACCTTC.

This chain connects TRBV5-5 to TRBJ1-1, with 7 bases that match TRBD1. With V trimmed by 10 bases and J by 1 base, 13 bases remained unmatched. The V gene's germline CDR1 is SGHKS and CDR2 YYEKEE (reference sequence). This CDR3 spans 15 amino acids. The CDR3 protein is CADRDLRTGNTEAFF. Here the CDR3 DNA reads TGTGCCGACCGGGACCTCCGGACAGGGAACACTGAAGCTTTCTTT.

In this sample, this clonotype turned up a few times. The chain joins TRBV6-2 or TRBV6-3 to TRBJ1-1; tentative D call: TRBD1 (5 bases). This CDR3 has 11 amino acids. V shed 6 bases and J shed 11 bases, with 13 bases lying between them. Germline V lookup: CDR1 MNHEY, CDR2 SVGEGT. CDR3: CASSFDSLAFF. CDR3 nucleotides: TGTGCCAGCAGCTTCGACAGTTTGGCTTTCTTT.

CDR3 nucleotide sequence: TGTGCCAGCAGCCCTAGCGGTTCCATGTCCTACGAGCAGTACTTC. Protein product: CASSPSGSMSYEQYF. The chain employs TRBV7-3 and TRBJ2-7; 7 bases agree with TRBD2. Trimming removed 5 bases from V and 1 base from J; junction bases left unmatched: 8. The CDR3 is 15 amino acids. Per germline, CDR1 SGHTA and CDR2 FQGTGA.

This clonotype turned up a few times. The CDR3 region is CASSPAAGWFYNYGYTF. For the CDR3, the DNA is TGTGCCAGCAGCCCGGCGGCAGGGTGGTTTTATAACTATGGCTACACCTTC. This chain connects TRBV5-4 to TRBJ1-2; perhaps TRBD1 as D (5 bases). V was cut by 4 bases and J by 1 base, with 20 bases left in between. From germline, CDR1 is SGHNT and CDR2 YYREEE (reference sequence). The CDR3 extends over 17 amino acids. The full variable domain, with the rest looked up from reference TRBV5-4 and TRBJ1-2, is ETGVTQSPTHLIKTRGQQVTLRCSSQSGHNTVSWYQQALGQGPQFIFQYYREEENGRGNFPPRFSGLQFPNYSSELNVNALELDDSALYLCASSPAAGWFYNYGYTFGSGTRLTVV.

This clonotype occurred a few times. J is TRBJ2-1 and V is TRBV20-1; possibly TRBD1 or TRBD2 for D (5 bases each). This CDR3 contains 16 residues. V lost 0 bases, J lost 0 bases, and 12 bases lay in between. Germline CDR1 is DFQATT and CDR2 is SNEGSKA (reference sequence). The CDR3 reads CSAREMGRSSYNEQFF. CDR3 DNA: TGCAGTGCTAGAGAGATGGGACGTAGCTCCTACAATGAGCAGTTCTTC.